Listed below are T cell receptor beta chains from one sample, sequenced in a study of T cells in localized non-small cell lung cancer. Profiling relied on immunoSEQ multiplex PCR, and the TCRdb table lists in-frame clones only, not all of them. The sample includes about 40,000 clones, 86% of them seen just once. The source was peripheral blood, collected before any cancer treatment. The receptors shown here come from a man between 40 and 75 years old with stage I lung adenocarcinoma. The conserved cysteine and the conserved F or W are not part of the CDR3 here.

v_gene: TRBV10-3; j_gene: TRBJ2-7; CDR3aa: AISESTGHEQY
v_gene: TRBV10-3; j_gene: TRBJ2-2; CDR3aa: AIGEGDGELF
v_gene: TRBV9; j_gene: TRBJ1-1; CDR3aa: ASRSRDSTEAF
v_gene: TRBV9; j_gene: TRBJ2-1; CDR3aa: ASSVVAGSYNEQF
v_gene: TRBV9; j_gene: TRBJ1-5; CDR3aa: ASSKTGDGNQPQH
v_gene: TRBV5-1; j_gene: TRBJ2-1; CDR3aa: ASRVGVGGYNEQF
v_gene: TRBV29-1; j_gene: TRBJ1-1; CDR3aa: SVGTGMNTEAF
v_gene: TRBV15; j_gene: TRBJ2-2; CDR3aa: ATSRDRSLATRSVAGELF
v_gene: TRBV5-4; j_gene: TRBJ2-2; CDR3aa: ASSFDLRPGELF
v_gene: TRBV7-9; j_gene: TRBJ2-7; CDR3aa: ASSHRPGLASYEQY
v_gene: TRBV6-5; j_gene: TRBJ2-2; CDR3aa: ASSRTSGTSWELF
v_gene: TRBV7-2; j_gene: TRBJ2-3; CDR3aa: ASSLAGAGAGDTQY
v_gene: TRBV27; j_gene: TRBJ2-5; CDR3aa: ASSLLQGETQY
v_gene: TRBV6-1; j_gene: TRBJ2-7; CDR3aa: ASSDAGQWAKQY
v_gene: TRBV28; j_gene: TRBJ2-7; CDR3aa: ASSPPMIALYEQY
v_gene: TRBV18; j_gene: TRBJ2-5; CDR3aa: ASSSTRGGAGETQY
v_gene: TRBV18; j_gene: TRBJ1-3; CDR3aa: ASSPTDSSGNTIY